Below are 32 T cell receptor beta chains sequenced from a single sample in a study of cytotoxic CD8 clonotypes in ibrutinib-treated CLL. Here immunoSEQ multiplex PCR was the method, and the copy in TCRdb shows in-frame clones only, minus some. The table records more than 110,000 clones, around 84% of them present only once. The source material was PBMCs, sampled after 36 months of ibrutinib treatment. The receptor set was obtained from a human donor with chronic lymphocytic leukemia.

The J gene is TRBJ2-2, the V gene TRBV5-6, with TRBD1 as a possible D gene (6 bases). This CDR3 spans 15 amino acids. Germline CDR1 reads SGHDT; CDR2 reads YYEEEE. V was pared by 4 bases and J by 3 bases, with 13 bases between. In DNA, the CDR3 is TGTGCCAGCAGCGGTCCCGGACAGTACACCGGGGAGCTGTTTTTT. This sequence encodes CASSGPGQYTGELFF.

This clone was seen once. J is TRBJ2-1 and V is TRBV11-3; D is possibly TRBD2 (6 bases). V shed 5 bases and J shed 9 bases, with 20 bases lying between them. The CDR3 sequence is 15 residues long. The germline V gene has CDR1 SGHNT and CDR2 YENEEA. CDR3 DNA sequence: TGTGCCAGCAGCAATCCCGGGACTGGAGAAAGTGAGCAGTTCTTC. It specifies CASSNPGTGESEQFF.

The V and J genes are TRBV27 and TRBJ1-5; the D is unclear. V gave up 2 bases and J gave up 2 bases, with 10 bases separating them. This CDR3 contains 15 residues. Germline-derived CDR1 and CDR2 are MNHEY and SMNVEV (reference sequence). The CDR3 is CASSLIGSRNQPQHF. In DNA, the CDR3 is TGTGCCAGCAGTTTAATCGGTTCCCGCAATCAGCCCCAGCATTTT.

This chain connects TRBV11-2 to TRBJ2-2; D not resolved. Trimming left V 2 bases short and J 0 bases short, with 10 bases between. Per the germline V gene, CDR1 is SGHAT and CDR2 is FQNNGV. The CDR3 loop spans 16 amino acids. The DNA for the CDR3 is TGTGCCAGCAGCTTATTGGCCGGATCGAACACCGGGGAGCTGTTTTTT. It yields the protein CASSLLAGSNTGELFF. The full variable domain, in which reference TRBV11-2 and TRBJ2-2 provide the parts outside the CDR3, is EAGVAQSPRYKIIEKRQSVAFWCNPISGHATLYWYQQILGQGPKLLIQFQNNGVVDDSQLPKDRFSAERLKGVDSTLKIQPAKLEDSAVYLCASSLLAGSNTGELFFGEGSRLTVL.

The chain combines TRBV7-9 with TRBJ2-1, with TRBD2 as a possible D gene (7 bases). Germline CDR1 SEHNR, CDR2 FQNEAQ (reference sequence). V was cut by 8 bases and J by 4 bases, with 18 bases left in between. The CDR3 contains 15 residues. CDR3 in amino acids: CASPKGGRGYNEQFF. The CDR3 nucleotides are TGTGCCAGCCCCAAGGGGGGGAGGGGATACAATGAGCAGTTCTTC.

This clone occurred a few times. The chain uses TRBV6-5 and TRBJ1-2, with D perhaps TRBD1 (5 bases). This CDR3 spans 14 amino acids. From germline, CDR1 is MNHEY and CDR2 SVGAGI. Trimming took off 2 bases at V and 4 bases at J, with 11 bases between the two ends. This CDR3 reads CASSYQGRAYGYTF. The CDR3 DNA follows: TGTGCCAGCAGTTACCAGGGCCGCGCCTATGGCTACACCTTC.

The CDR3 sequence is CASSESSGVAYEQYF. The CDR3 region has the DNA TGCGCCAGCAGTGAGTCATCCGGGGTGGCCTACGAGCAGTACTTC. The J gene is TRBJ2-7, the V gene TRBV10-2, with a possible D match to TRBD2 (5 bases). V was pared by 0 bases and J by 2 bases, with 11 bases between. CDR1 and CDR2 (germline): WSHSY, SAAADI. This CDR3 region has 15 residues.

This clone was counted a few times. V usage is TRBV7-9 and J usage is TRBJ2-7, with TRBD1 matching 9 bases. The CDR3 has 14 residues. Losses at the gene ends were 5 bases for V and 3 bases for J; bases not matched to a gene: 5. Germline CDR1 reads SEHNR; CDR2 reads FQNEAQ (reference sequence). CDR3 nucleotide sequence: TGTGCCAGCAGCCTGGGACAGGGTTTCTACGAGCAGTACTTC. Its protein is CASSLGQGFYEQYF.

V is TRBV7-9 and J is TRBJ2-5; D remains unclear. This CDR3 has 12 residues. Germline CDR1 and CDR2: SEHNR and FQNEAQ (reference sequence). Trimming left V 6 bases short and J 0 bases short, with 5 bases between. CDR3 DNA sequence: TGTGCCAGCAGTTTAAACCAAGAGACCCAGTACTTC. Translated: CASSLNQETQYF.

The chain uses TRBV19 and TRBJ2-5; D gene unclear. CDR3 length: 14 amino acids. V was clipped by 3 bases and J by 4 bases, with 12 bases between them. The V gene's germline CDR1 is LNHDA and CDR2 SQIVND (reference sequence). The CDR3 DNA is TGTGCCAGTAGTATCACCAGTTTGGGAGAGACCCAGTACTTC. Amino acid sequence: CASSITSLGETQYF.

This rearrangement joins TRBV5-1 to TRBJ2-7; 10 bases map to TRBD2. The V segment lost 4 bases and the J segment 6 bases; nucleotides outside the gene matches: 13. The germline V gene encodes CDR1 SGHRS and CDR2 YFSETQ. This CDR3 region has 16 residues. The CDR3 DNA reads as TGCGCCAGCAGCCGACCAACCGGGACTAGCGTTTCCGAGCAGTACTTC. This gives the protein CASSRPTGTSVSEQYF.

DNA for the CDR3: TGTGCCAGCAGCCCGGACAGGGGGACCGGGGAGCTGTTTTTT. Translation: CASSPDRGTGELFF. The chain recombines TRBV28 with TRBJ2-2, with TRBD1 matching 10 bases. The germline CDR1 and CDR2 sequences are MDHEN and SYDVKM. CDR3 length: 14 amino acids. J was trimmed by 5 bases and V by 6 bases; bases with no gene match: 3. Variable domain in full (rest from reference TRBV28 and TRBJ2-2): DVKVTQSSRYLVKRTGEKVFLECVQDMDHENMFWYRQDPGLGLRLIYFSYDVKMKEKGDIPEGYSVSREKKERFSLILESASTNQTSMYLCASSPDRGTGELFFGEGSRLTVL.

The rearrangement uses TRBV15 and TRBJ2-1; 8 nucleotides align to TRBD2. J gave up 8 bases and V 2 bases, and 5 bases lay outside the gene matches. In germline, CDR1 is LNHNV, CDR2 YYDKDF (reference sequence). This CDR3 contains 14 residues. The CDR3 DNA follows: TGTGCCACCAGCAGATCCCCGGGGGGGGATGAGCAGTTCTTC. This encodes CATSRSPGGDEQFF.

This clone was recorded a few times. The V and J genes are TRBV30 and TRBJ2-1, with 12 bases matching TRBD2. CDR1 is GTSNPN, CDR2 SVGIG, per germline (reference sequence). The CDR3 loop spans 14 amino acids. V was clipped by 6 bases and J by 7 bases; unmatched bases: 7. CDR3 in amino acids: CACPSGRARNEQFF. DNA of the CDR3: TGTGCCTGCCCTAGCGGGAGGGCCAGGAATGAGCAGTTCTTC.

The rearrangement joins TRBV14 to TRBJ1-1, with 11 nucleotides matching TRBD1. CDR1 and CDR2 (germline): SGHDN, FVKESK. The CDR3 is 16 residues long. V lost 4 bases to trimming and J lost 1 base; unmatched junction nucleotides: 5. CDR3 bases: TGTGCCAGCAGCCTCCGGGACAGGGGGTGGAACACTGAAGCTTTCTTT. Residues: CASSLRDRGWNTEAFF.

The gene calls are TRBV27 and TRBJ2-3; 8 bases agree with TRBD2. With V trimmed by 3 bases and J by 11 bases, 4 bases remained unmatched. Germline V gives CDR1 MNHEY, CDR2 SMNVEV (reference sequence). This CDR3 is 12 amino acids long. The DNA of the CDR3 is TGTGCCAGCAGTTTTCCCGGGGGGGAGCAGTATTTT. Its protein product is CASSFPGGEQYF.

The chain is built from TRBV6-1 and TRBJ1-2; no firm D call. CDR3 length: 13 residues. The V gene lost 1 base and the J gene lost 7 bases, with 10 bases spanning the gap. The germline CDR1 and CDR2 sequences are MNHNS and SASEGT. The CDR3 loop is CASSEGMVGGYTF. CDR3 sequence (DNA): TGTGCCAGCAGTGAAGGGATGGTTGGTGGCTACACCTTC.

The J gene is TRBJ1-5, the V gene TRBV5-1; D is ambiguous. The CDR3 has 17 amino acids. Germline-derived CDR1 and CDR2 are SGHRS and YFSETQ. Trimming took 1 base from V and 0 from J, leaving 14 bases between them. CDR3 DNA sequence: TGCGCCAGCAGCTTGACCTATCGGCAGGCTAGCAATCAGCCCCAGCATTTT. Translation: CASSLTYRQASNQPQHF.

The chain has TRBV6-5 and TRBJ1-1, with a weak D call TRBD1 (6 bases). The CDR3 covers 11 residues. The ends were cut back, 8 bases at V and 6 bases at J, with 10 bases in the middle. Germline values: CDR1 MNHEY, CDR2 SVGAGI. CDR3 in amino acids: CASQRGSEAFF. DNA for the CDR3: TGTGCCAGCCAGAGGGGGTCTGAAGCTTTCTTT.

The chain is built from TRBV5-1 and TRBJ2-3, with no clear D. Germline values: CDR1 SGHRS, CDR2 YFSETQ. The CDR3 spans 15 residues. V lost 1 base to trimming and J lost 1 base, with 10 bases between them. The CDR3 nucleotides are TGCGCCAGCAGCTTGTTCACATCTCGCACAGATACGCAGTATTTT. As protein: CASSLFTSRTDTQYF.

Only a few counts were recorded for this clone. This sequence joins TRBV10-3 and TRBJ2-7; a weak D match, TRBD2 (6 bases). Germline V gene sequence: CDR1 ENHRY, CDR2 SYGVKD. V was trimmed by 10 bases and J by 1 base, leaving 14 bases between them. The CDR3 spans 13 residues. For the CDR3, the DNA is TGTGCCAACCGGGAGACTGGATCCTACGAGCAGTACTTC. Encoded protein: CANRETGSYEQYF.

This rearrangement joins TRBV2 to TRBJ2-2, with unresolved D. The V end lost 7 bases, the J end lost 1 base, and 10 bases lay between the germline ends. The germline gives CDR1 SNHLY, CDR2 FYNNEI. This CDR3 is built from 14 residues. The CDR3 loop reads CASMGIKNTGELFF. Written as DNA, the CDR3 is TGTGCCAGCATGGGAATTAAGAACACCGGGGAGCTGTTTTTT.

This chain joins TRBV7-4 and TRBJ1-1, with TRBD1 matching 8 bases. Germline CDR1 is SGHVT and CDR2 is SQSDAQ. V dropped 4 bases and J dropped 3; count of bases not matched to a gene: 13. The CDR3 runs 17 residues. Written as DNA, the CDR3 is TGTGCCAGCAGCTGCGGGACAGGTTCTAATAAGGACACTGAAGCTTTCTTT. Protein sequence: CASSCGTGSNKDTEAFF.

The V call is TRBV6-1, the J call TRBJ2-2; 8 bases line up with TRBD1. Per the germline V gene, CDR1 is MNHNS and CDR2 is SASEGT. J was trimmed by 6 bases and V by 2 bases; bases with no gene match: 5. The CDR3 consists of 15 residues. CDR3 coding DNA: TGTGCCAGCAGTGAACTGAAGGACAGGGCCGGGGAGCTGTTTTTT. This gives the protein CASSELKDRAGELFF.

This chain links TRBV28 with TRBJ2-5; D might be TRBD1 or TRBD2, each matching 5 bases. This CDR3 contains 16 residues. Germline loops: CDR1 MDHEN, CDR2 SYDVKM. Trimming removed 5 bases at V and 5 bases at J, with 21 bases between. The CDR3 DNA reads as TGTGCCAGCAGTACAATCGGGACCCACCTGGTGGAGACCCAGTACTTC. Amino acid sequence: CASSTIGTHLVETQYF.

A remark on this clone: One end of the junction fails to match germline, which may point to a read error. The V gene is TRBV30, the J gene TRBJ1-4, with no clear D. Germline V gene data show CDR1 as GTSNPN and CDR2 as SVGIG (reference sequence). The CDR3 length is 11 residues. The chain's CDR3 is CAWSVIEELFF. DNA of the CDR3: TGTGCCTGGAGTGTAATTGAAGAACTGTTTTTT.

This clone has a handful of counts. The genes are TRBV6-1 and TRBJ1-3; D unresolved. Germline CDR1 MNHNS, CDR2 SASEGT. The CDR3 totals 11 residues. As DNA, the CDR3 is TGTGCGAGTGGGGAGTTAAACACCATATATTTT. Translating gives CASGELNTIYF.

The CDR3 nucleotides are TGTGCCAGCAGTTCCACAGGGGAGGACGAGCAGTACTTC. Protein sequence: CASSSTGEDEQYF. The chain employs TRBV6-5 and TRBJ2-7; D perhaps matches TRBD1 (7 bases). Per the germline V gene, CDR1 is MNHEY and CDR2 is SVGAGI. CDR3 length: 13 amino acids. Deletions cut 4 bases from V and 5 bases from J, with 12 bases between.

The rearrangement joins TRBV9 to TRBJ1-6, with D hard to call. Trimming took 0 bases from V and 0 from J, leaving 7 bases between them. Germline-derived CDR1 and CDR2 are SGDLS and YYNGEE. The CDR3 contains 16 residues. The CDR3 region is CASSVAQSSYNSPLHF. CDR3 bases: TGTGCCAGCAGCGTAGCTCAGAGCTCCTATAATTCACCCCTCCACTTT.

This sequence joins TRBV13 and TRBJ1-5; D is uncertain. In germline, CDR1 is PRHDT, CDR2 FYEKMQ (reference sequence). The CDR3 is made up of 14 amino acids. V dropped 1 base and J dropped 4 bases, with 8 bases sitting between them. This CDR3 reads CASSLAAANQPQHF. Written as DNA, the CDR3 is TGTGCCAGCAGCTTAGCAGCAGCTAATCAGCCCCAGCATTTT.

The rearrangement joins TRBV10-1 to TRBJ2-1; 7 bases fit TRBD1. Germline V gene lookup returns CDR1 WNHNN and CDR2 SYGVQD (reference sequence). CDR3 length equals 15 residues. Trimming took 2 bases from V and 8 from J; bases not matched to a gene: 9. CDR3 protein: CASSETTGKAHEQFF. In DNA form, the CDR3 reads TGCGCCAGCAGTGAGACGACAGGGAAAGCTCATGAGCAGTTCTTC.

This rearrangement joins TRBV6-5 to TRBJ1-1; the D gene is possibly TRBD1 (5 bases). V was clipped by 7 bases and J by 4 bases, with 10 bases between them. Per the germline V gene, CDR1 is MNHEY and CDR2 is SVGAGI. This CDR3 is built from 12 residues. The CDR3 loop reads CASNTGSTEAFF. The CDR3 DNA reads as TGTGCCAGCAATACAGGTTCCACTGAAGCTTTCTTT.